These 27 T cell receptor beta chains originate from one sample sequenced in a study of CD8+CD57+ T cells in acquired aplastic anemia. Patients who underwent sequencing had shown CD8+CD57+ cell expansion by flow cytometry. The TCR beta profiling, which covered VDJ combination and CDR3 sequence, was carried out using genomic DNA as the template. TCRdb independently ran MiXCR on the reads; one entry per CDR3 protein. The sample shows fewer than 200,000 distinct CDR3 sequences, around half of them seen only once. The sample was sorted CD4+, CD8+, or CD8+CD57+ T cells (not recorded which) from PBMCs. All receptors come from a human donor with aplastic anemia.

This clonotype was seen a handful of times. The chain combines TRBV7-3 with TRBJ2-7, with D possibly called TRBD1 or TRBD2 (7 bases each). CDR1 and CDR2 from the germline V gene are SGHTA and FQGTGA. V dropped 3 bases and J dropped 4 bases, with 16 bases sitting between them. The CDR3 is 15 amino acids. The CDR3 DNA reads TGTGCCAGCAGCTTGGGAGGGGGCAGCACATACGAGCAGTACTTC. It yields the protein CASSLGGGSTYEQYF.

This clonotype has more than one count but fewer than ten. This chain joins TRBV15 and TRBJ2-7; 10 positions agree with TRBD2. The CDR3 has 15 residues. Germline loops: CDR1 LNHNV, CDR2 YYDKDF (reference sequence). The V segment lost 2 bases and the J segment 2 bases; nucleotides outside the gene matches: 3. The DNA of the CDR3 is TGTGCCACCAGCAGATTAGCGGGAGGTCCCTACGAGCAGTACTTC. This gives the protein CATSRLAGGPYEQYF.

This chain connects TRBV2 to TRBJ2-7, with 8 positions matching TRBD2. The V segment lost 4 bases and the J segment 2 bases; nucleotides outside the gene matches: 13. Looked up from germline, CDR1 is SNHLY and CDR2 is FYNNEI. This CDR3 region has 17 residues. Here the CDR3 DNA reads TGTGCCAGCAGTGGGCGGGTCGGGGCGGGGGGAACCTACGAGCAGTACTTC. As protein: CASSGRVGAGGTYEQYF.

Regarding this clonotype: A much bigger clone sits one base away, suggesting this may be a read error. V and J are TRBV6-1 and TRBJ2-7; no clear D. CDR3 length: 14 amino acids. Trimming left V 5 bases short and J 0 bases short, with 11 bases between. Germline lookup yields CDR1 MNHNS and CDR2 SASEGT. CDR3 sequence reads: CASSRDLDSYEQYF. Written as DNA, the CDR3 is TGTGCCAGCAGTCGAGACCTGGACTCCTACGAGCAGTACTTC.

V usage is TRBV19 and J usage is TRBJ1-2; D is undetermined. The germline CDR1 and CDR2 sequences are LNHDA and SQIVND (reference sequence). This CDR3 is 12 amino acids long. V was clipped by 8 bases and J by 4 bases, with 11 bases between them. CDR3 in amino acids: CASSSYTYGYTF. CDR3 coding DNA: TGTGCCAGTTCGTCGTATACCTATGGCTACACCTTC.

The chain couples TRBV9 to TRBJ2-5, with TRBD2 matching over 9 bases. The CDR3 is 15 residues long. Trimming took 0 bases from V and 4 from J; bases not matched to a gene: 4. Germline loops: CDR1 SGDLS, CDR2 YYNGEE. The CDR3 is CASSVGSGGIETQYF. In nucleotides, the CDR3 is TGTGCCAGCAGCGTAGGAAGCGGGGGGATAGAGACCCAGTACTTC.

This chain joins TRBV20-1 and TRBJ2-5; no firm D call. The J call is uncertain, as TRBJ2-1 better fits the DNA end. CDR3 size: 14 residues. Germline CDR1 DFQATT, CDR2 SNEGSKA (reference sequence). The CDR3 spells CSASVALTLNEQFF. The DNA for the CDR3 is TGCAGTGCTAGTGTTGCCTTAACCCTCAATGAGCAGTTCTTC.

This clonotype came up a few times. The V and J genes are TRBV25-1 and TRBJ2-7, with 11 bases fitting TRBD2. This CDR3 region has 13 residues. The V gene end was trimmed by 4 bases and the J gene end by 9 bases; junction bases not matched to a gene: 5. Germline loops: CDR1 MGHDK, CDR2 SYGVNS. The CDR3 spells CASSVASGRSQYF. The CDR3 DNA reads as TGTGCCAGCAGTGTCGCTAGCGGGAGGTCGCAGTACTTC.

This clonotype was counted many times. The chain joins TRBV5-1 to TRBJ2-2; D might be TRBD2 (5 bases). Germline assignment: CDR1 SGHRS and CDR2 YFSETQ. This CDR3 is built from 15 residues. Trimming shortened V by 4 bases and J by 0 bases, and 10 bases separated the two germline ends. DNA of the CDR3: TGCGCCAGCAGCGCGGCGGGCCCGAACACCGGGGAGCTGTTTTTT. Protein: CASSAAGPNTGELFF.

The V call is TRBV2, the J call TRBJ2-2; no clear D gene. The CDR3 covers 13 residues. Per the germline V gene, CDR1 is SNHLY and CDR2 is FYNNEI. V lost 7 bases and J lost 7, with 13 bases in between. DNA of the CDR3: TGTGCCAGCACCAAAAAGATGGGCGGGGAGCTGTTTTTT. Translation gives CASTKKMGGELFF.

This clonotype has a handful of counts. This rearrangement joins TRBV9 to TRBJ2-1; perhaps TRBD2 as D (5 bases). This CDR3 is 11 amino acids long. The ends were cut back, 6 bases at V and 7 bases at J, with 8 bases in the middle. Looked up from germline, CDR1 is SGDLS and CDR2 is YYNGEE. The CDR3: CASNGGNEQFF. The CDR3 DNA follows: TGTGCCAGCAATGGCGGGAATGAGCAGTTCTTC. Filled out from reference TRBV9 and TRBJ2-1, the complete variable domain reads DSGVTQTPKHLITATGQRVTLRCSPRSGDLSVYWYQQSLDQGLQFLIQYYNGEERAKGNILERFSAQQFPDLHSELNLSSLELGDSALYFCASNGGNEQFFGPGTRLTVL.

The chain recombines TRBV10-1 with TRBJ1-5; D gene unclear. Looked up from germline, CDR1 is WNHNN and CDR2 is SYGVQD (reference sequence). CDR3 size: 15 residues. V was clipped by 3 bases and J by 1 base, with 10 bases between them. The DNA of the CDR3 is TGCGCCAGCAGTGAAGAACAGATAAGCAATCAGCCCCAGCATTTT. Translation gives CASSEEQISNQPQHF.

This clonotype has a count of ten or more. The chain combines TRBV7-9 with TRBJ1-1; 12 bases are a match to TRBD1. Germline loops: CDR1 SEHNR, CDR2 FQNEAQ (reference sequence). This CDR3 region has 14 residues. V lost 5 bases to trimming and J lost 6 bases; unmatched junction nucleotides: 4. The CDR3 here is CASSRGQGAAEAFF. CDR3 bases: TGTGCCAGCAGCCGGGGACAGGGGGCAGCTGAAGCTTTCTTT.

Of note for this clonotype: Being one base from a much bigger clone, this may be a read error. The rearrangement joins TRBV5-4 to TRBJ2-1; D is perhaps TRBD1 (6 bases). Trimming removed 2 bases at V and 5 bases at J, with 11 bases between. Germline CDR1 is SGHNT and CDR2 is YYREEE (reference sequence). The CDR3 totals 14 residues. This chain's CDR3 is CASSFTRDNNEQFF. As DNA, the CDR3 is TGTGCCAGCAGCTTCACTAGGGACAACAATGAGCAGTTCTTC.

A word on this clonotype: This may be a read error, as it is one base from a much larger clone. The chain combines TRBV5-1 with TRBJ2-6; D is ambiguous. The germline V gene encodes CDR1 SGHRS and CDR2 YFSETQ. CDR3 size: 15 residues. The CDR3 loop reads CASSLDRPGTNVLTF. For the CDR3, the DNA is TGCGCCAGCAGCTTGGACCGGCCTGGGACCAACGTCCTGACTTTC.

The chain is built from TRBV10-3 and TRBJ2-1; 11 bases are a match to TRBD1. The junction had 12 bases not matched to a gene; V was cut back by 11 bases and J by 3 bases. The CDR3 is 16 residues long. Germline V gives CDR1 ENHRY, CDR2 SYGVKD. The CDR3 DNA reads as TGTGCCTCCGGGACAGGGGGTCCCTTCCACTACAATGAGCAGTTCTTC. Its protein product is CASGTGGPFHYNEQFF.

This clonotype was seen a handful of times. The V and J genes are TRBV10-3 and TRBJ2-3; 10 positions agree with TRBD2. The ends lost 5 bases at V and 1 base at J; junction bases unmatched: 0. The CDR3 extends over 14 amino acids. Germline V gene sequence: CDR1 ENHRY, CDR2 SYGVKD. In DNA, the CDR3 is TGTGCCATCAGTACTAGCGGGGGCACAGATACGCAGTATTTT. This sequence encodes CAISTSGGTDTQYF.

The table lists this clonotype with a few counts. Here the CDR3 DNA reads TGTGCCTGGAGTGGGGGGCCCCCTGAAGCTTTCTTT. Amino acid sequence: CAWSGGPPEAFF. The chain links TRBV30 to TRBJ1-1, with a possible D match to TRBD1 (6 bases). Trimming left V 1 base short and J 6 bases short, with 9 bases between. The V gene's germline CDR1 is GTSNPN and CDR2 SVGIG (reference sequence). CDR3 size: 12 residues. Variable domain in full (rest from reference TRBV30 and TRBJ1-1): SQTIHQWPATLVQPVGSPLSLECTVEGTSNPNLYWYRQAAGRGLQLLFYSVGIGQISSEVPQNLSASRPQDRQFILSSKKLLLSDSGFYLCAWSGGPPEAFFGQGTRLTVV.

As concerns this clonotype: An end of the junction does not agree with germline; a read error may underlie this. The chain carries TRBV20-1 and TRBJ1-1; TRBD1 aligns across 8 bases. Looked up from germline, CDR1 is DFQATT and CDR2 is SNEGSKA (reference sequence). This CDR3 spans 14 amino acids. The CDR3 here is CSARAGQGATEAFF. In DNA form, the CDR3 reads TGCAGTGCTAGGGCCGGACAGGGAGCCACTGAAGCTTTTTTT.

This rearrangement joins TRBV2 to TRBJ1-6; D may be TRBD1 (6 bases). V dropped 5 bases and J dropped 5 bases, with 10 bases sitting between them. The CDR3 is made up of 14 amino acids. Germline V gives CDR1 SNHLY, CDR2 FYNNEI. In DNA, the CDR3 is TGTGCCAGCAGTCGGGACACCGATAATTCACCCCTCCACTTT. This translates into CASSRDTDNSPLHF.

In its sample, this clonotype was seen once. A much larger clone differs from this one at a single base, so this may be a read error. J is TRBJ2-1 and V is TRBV4-2; D may be TRBD2 (5 bases). The CDR3 is 13 amino acids. CDR1 LGHNA and CDR2 YNFKEQ come from the germline V gene. The CDR3 sequence: CASGRGNYNEQLF. The CDR3 DNA reads as TGTGCCAGCGGACGGGGAAACTACAATGAGCAGCTCTTC.

The rearrangement joins TRBV20-1 to TRBJ1-6; the D gene is possibly TRBD1 (6 bases). The CDR3 spans 11 residues. V shed 5 bases and J shed 15 bases, with 14 bases lying between them. Germline V CDR1 and CDR2: DFQATT, SNEGSKA (reference sequence). This CDR3 is CSAPQGVSLHF. The CDR3 DNA reads as TGCAGTGCTCCACAGGGTGTAAGCCTCCACTTT.

A word on this clonotype: A much larger clone differs by one base, so this may be a read error. The chain's CDR3 is CASGQISGSQETQYF. CDR3 sequence (DNA): TGTGCCAGCGGCCAAATTTCAGGGTCCCAAGAGACCCAGTACTTC. The chain couples TRBV5-4 to TRBJ2-5, with TRBD1 as a possible D gene (5 bases). Trimming took off 7 bases at V and 1 base at J, with 17 bases between the two ends. This CDR3 is 15 amino acids long. Germline assignment: CDR1 SGHNT and CDR2 YYREEE (reference sequence).

This clonotype was picked up many times. The CDR3 sequence is CASRKGGSGYNEQFF. DNA for the CDR3: TGCGCCAGCAGGAAGGGGGGTAGCGGGTACAATGAGCAGTTCTTC. This rearrangement joins TRBV5-1 to TRBJ2-1, with D perhaps TRBD2 (7 bases). The CDR3 runs to 15 residues. The germline V gene has CDR1 SGHRS and CDR2 YFSETQ. V lost 5 bases, J lost 4 bases, and 16 bases lay in between.

The rearrangement links TRBV20-1 to TRBJ2-7, with TRBD2 matching over 7 bases. CDR3 length: 12 amino acids. Trimming at V came to 0 bases and at J to 4 bases, leaving 0 bases not matched to a gene. Germline V gene data show CDR1 as DFQATT and CDR2 as SNEGSKA (reference sequence). CDR3: CSAREREYEQYF. The CDR3 coding sequence is TGCAGTGCTAGAGAGCGGGAGTACGAGCAGTACTTC.

Many counts were recorded for this clonotype. The chain has TRBV7-2 and TRBJ1-1; 7 bases are a match to TRBD1. This CDR3 region has 15 residues. V shed 6 bases, J shed 3 bases, and the junction held 10 bases outside the gene matches. The germline V gene encodes CDR1 SGHTA and CDR2 FQGNSA. For the CDR3, the DNA is TGTGCCAGCAGGCCGAGACAGGGCTCGTACACTGAAGCTTTCTTT. Translating gives CASRPRQGSYTEAFF.

This clonotype was counted ten times or more. This rearrangement joins TRBV11-2 to TRBJ2-3; 11 positions match TRBD2. This CDR3 is 15 amino acids long. CDR1 SGHAT and CDR2 FQNNGV come from the germline V gene. Trimming cost V 5 bases and J 5 bases; bases outside gene matches: 6. This chain's CDR3 is CASSRSGGAGDTQYF. As DNA, the CDR3 is TGTGCCAGCAGCCGTAGCGGGGGGGCCGGAGATACGCAGTATTTT.